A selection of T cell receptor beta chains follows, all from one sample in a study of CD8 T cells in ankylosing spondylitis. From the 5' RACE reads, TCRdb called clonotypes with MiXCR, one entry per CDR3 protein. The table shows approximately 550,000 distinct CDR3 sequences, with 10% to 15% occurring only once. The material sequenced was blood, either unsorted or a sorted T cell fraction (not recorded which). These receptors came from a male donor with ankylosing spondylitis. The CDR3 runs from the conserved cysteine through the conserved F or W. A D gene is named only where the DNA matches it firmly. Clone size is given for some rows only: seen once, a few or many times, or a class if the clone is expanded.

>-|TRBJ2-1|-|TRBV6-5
CASSYNSGEGGNEQFF
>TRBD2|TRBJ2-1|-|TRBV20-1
CSALLAGGNNEQFF
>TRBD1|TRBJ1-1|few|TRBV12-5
CASGLWTGGTEAFF
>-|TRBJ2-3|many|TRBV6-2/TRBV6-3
CASGLGDTDWRMDTQYF
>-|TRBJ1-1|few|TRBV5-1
CASTFNRGYTEAFF
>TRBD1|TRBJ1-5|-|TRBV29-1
CSAAGGRLGQPQHF
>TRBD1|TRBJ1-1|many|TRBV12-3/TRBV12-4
CASSLYRGRGTEAFF
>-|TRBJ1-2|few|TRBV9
CASSVGTVEDYGYTF
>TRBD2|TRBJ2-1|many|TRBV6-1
CASSFNGRAGRQFF
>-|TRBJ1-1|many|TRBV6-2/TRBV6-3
CASSYRPNTEAFF
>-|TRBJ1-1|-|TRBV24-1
CATSDVTGTEAFF
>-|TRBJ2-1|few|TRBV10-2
CASSESGGLTYNEQFF
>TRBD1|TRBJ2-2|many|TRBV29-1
CSVYRGPEDGELFF
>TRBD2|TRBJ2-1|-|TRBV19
CASRLAGTGEQFF
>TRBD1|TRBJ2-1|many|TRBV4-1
CASSQEQGREQFF
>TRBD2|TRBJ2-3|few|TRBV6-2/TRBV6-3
CASRERVSQRDTDTQYF
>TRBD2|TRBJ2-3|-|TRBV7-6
CASSPQPTLTSEDTQYF
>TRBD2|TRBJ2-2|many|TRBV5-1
CASSLTSGSRTGELFF
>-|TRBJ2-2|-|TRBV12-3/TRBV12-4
CASSPNGYTGELFF
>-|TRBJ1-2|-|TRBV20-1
CSARDPTGGGDYGYTF
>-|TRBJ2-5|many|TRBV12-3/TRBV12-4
CASSLADLGAETQYF
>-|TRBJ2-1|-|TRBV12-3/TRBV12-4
CASLPRDPYNEQFF
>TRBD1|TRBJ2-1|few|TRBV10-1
CASTNLTGAILNNEQFF
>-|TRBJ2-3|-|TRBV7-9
CASSLGMGLKTDTQYF
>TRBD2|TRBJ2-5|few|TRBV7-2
CASSRKTSGLQETQYF
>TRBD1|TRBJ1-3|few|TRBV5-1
CASSFTGGTGNTIYF
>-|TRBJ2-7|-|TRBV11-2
CASGDHSYEQYF
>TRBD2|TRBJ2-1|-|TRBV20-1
CSATPGLAKSYNEQFF
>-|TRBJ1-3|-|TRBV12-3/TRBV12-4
CASRSGSGNTIYF
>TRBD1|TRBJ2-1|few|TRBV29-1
CSVTRQGRVNEQFF
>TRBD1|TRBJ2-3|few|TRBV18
CASSPGTGFTDTQYF
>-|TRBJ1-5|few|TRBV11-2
CASSLGGRGSNQPQHF
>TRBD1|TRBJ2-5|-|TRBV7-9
CASSSTGGMTPQYF
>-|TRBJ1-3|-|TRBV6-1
CASSDGATSGNTVYF
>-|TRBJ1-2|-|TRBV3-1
CASSQDAGRTYYGYTF
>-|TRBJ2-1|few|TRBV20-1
CSAKLHRRPYNEQFF
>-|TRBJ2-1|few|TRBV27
CASSLLGGRRNEQFF
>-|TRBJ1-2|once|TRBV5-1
CASSSQGIDYGYTF
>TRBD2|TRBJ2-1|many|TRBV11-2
CASSPGTSGNEQFF
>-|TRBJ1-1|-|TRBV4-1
CASSQAGALRNTEAFF
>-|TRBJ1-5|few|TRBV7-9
CASSFGGAGANQPQHF
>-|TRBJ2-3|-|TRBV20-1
CSARERRDIWGTQYF
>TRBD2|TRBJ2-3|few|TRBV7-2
CASKSGSADTQYF
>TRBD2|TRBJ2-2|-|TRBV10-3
CAIRGERELTGELFF
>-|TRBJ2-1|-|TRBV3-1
CASSQDVATSYNEQFF
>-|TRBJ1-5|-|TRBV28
CASSPSHADQPQHF
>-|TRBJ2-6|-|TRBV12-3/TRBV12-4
CASTSQGYFAGANVLTF
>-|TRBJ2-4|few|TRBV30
CAWSRISRGIQYF
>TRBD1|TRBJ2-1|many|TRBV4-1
CASRLNTGGTYNEQFF
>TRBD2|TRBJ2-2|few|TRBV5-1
CASSLVGLAGDGELFF
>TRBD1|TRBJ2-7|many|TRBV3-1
CASSQGQRFYEQYF